A single sample gave rise to the 11 T cell receptor beta chains below, sequenced in a study of cytomegalovirus exposure and HLA in healthy donors. This PCR relied on a set of 60 Vbeta primers and 13 Jbeta primers. Method: immunoSEQ multiplex PCR; TCRdb's copy keeps in-frame clones and lacks some. The sample holds 190,000 or so clones; about 80% are singletons and the top ten take about 0.64%. Sequenced: PBMCs. These receptors all stem from a boy younger than 18 in good health and CMV-seronegative.

The chain combines TRBV11-3 with TRBJ1-1; D uncertain. Germline V gene lookup returns CDR1 SGHNT and CDR2 YENEEA. This CDR3 spans 15 amino acids. The V end lost 1 base, the J end lost 2 bases, and 11 bases lay between the germline ends. In nucleotides, the CDR3 is TGTGCCAGCAGCTTAGTCGGCAGGTTCAACACTGAAGCTTTCTTT. This codes for CASSLVGRFNTEAFF.

The genes are TRBV2 and TRBJ1-1; D unclear. Between the trimmed V and J ends, which lost 11 bases and 0 bases, there was a span of 13 bases. CDR1 is SNHLY, CDR2 FYNNEI, per germline. The CDR3 covers 13 residues. In DNA form, the CDR3 reads TGTGCCCAGCGGAAGGAGGTGAACACTGAAGCTTTCTTT. Its translation is CAQRKEVNTEAFF.

This rearrangement joins TRBV10-2 to TRBJ2-7, with 10 bases matching TRBD1. Germline V gene sequence: CDR1 WSHSY, CDR2 SAAADI. V trimming: 8 bases; J trimming: 0 bases; junction bases outside the gene matches: 1. The CDR3 is 13 amino acids. The chain's CDR3 is CASRTGGSYEQYF. For the CDR3, the DNA is TGCGCCAGCCGGACAGGGGGCTCCTACGAGCAGTACTTC.

The chain uses TRBV29-1 and TRBJ2-1; 8 bases agree with TRBD2. Germline CDR1 is SQVTM and CDR2 is ANQGSEA. This CDR3 contains 15 residues. Losses at the gene ends were 3 bases for V and 8 bases for J; bases not matched to a gene: 12. The CDR3 spells CSVESQAGLADEQFF. CDR3 nucleotide sequence: TGCAGCGTTGAGAGTCAGGCCGGACTAGCCGATGAGCAGTTCTTC.

This chain links TRBV9 with TRBJ2-3; the D gene is possibly TRBD2 (5 bases). Trimming cost V 4 bases and J 8 bases, with 17 bases left between them. The CDR3 length is 14 residues. Germline CDR1 reads SGDLS; CDR2 reads YYNGEE. The CDR3 reads CASSLFVGEGTQYF. The CDR3 nucleotides are TGTGCCAGCAGCCTCTTTGTGGGCGAGGGTACGCAGTATTTT.

This clone was counted once. The rearrangement links TRBV11-1 to TRBJ2-2; TRBD2 is a possible D gene (7 bases). Germline CDR1 is SGHAT and CDR2 is FQDESV (reference sequence). V was clipped by 5 bases and J by 6 bases, with 16 bases between them. The CDR3 is made up of 15 amino acids. In nucleotides, the CDR3 is TGTGCCAGCAGCCCGGGGGGCCGGATCGCCGGGGAGCTGTTTTTT. Its translation is CASSPGGRIAGELFF. Full variable domain (outside the CDR3, taken from reference TRBV11-1 and TRBJ2-2): EAEVAQSPRYKITEKSQAVAFWCDPISGHATLYWYRQILGQGPELLVQFQDESVVDDSQLPKDRFSAERLKGVDSTLKIQPAELGDSAMYLCASSPGGRIAGELFFGEGSRLTVL.

The gene calls are TRBV4-2 and TRBJ1-6; no reliable D call. This CDR3 has 14 residues. Germline values: CDR1 LGHNA, CDR2 YNFKEQ. V shed 1 base and J shed 11 bases, with 12 bases lying between them. CDR3 nucleotides: TGTGCCAGCAGCCAAGGCCGAGGGATGGCACCCCTCCACTTT. Protein product: CASSQGRGMAPLHF.

The chain links TRBV7-2 to TRBJ1-1, with D uncertain. V was clipped by 1 base and J by 0 bases, with 3 bases between them. This CDR3 spans 13 amino acids. Germline values: CDR1 SGHTA, CDR2 FQGNSA. The CDR3 sequence: CASSLGMNTEAFF. The CDR3 region has the DNA TGTGCCAGCAGCTTAGGTATGAACACTGAAGCTTTCTTT.

The rearrangement uses TRBV19 and TRBJ1-4, with TRBD1 identical over 9 bases. With V trimmed by 6 bases and J by 8 bases, 4 bases remained unmatched. The CDR3 loop spans 13 amino acids. Germline CDR1 reads LNHDA; CDR2 reads SQIVND (reference sequence). This CDR3 reads CASRDRGGEKLFF. The CDR3 DNA is TGTGCCAGTAGGGACAGGGGAGGAGAAAAACTGTTTTTT.

V usage is TRBV29-1 and J usage is TRBJ2-3; possibly TRBD1 for D (6 bases). Trimming shortened V by 3 bases and J by 6 bases, and 10 bases separated the two germline ends. Germline lookup yields CDR1 SQVTM and CDR2 ANQGSEA. This CDR3 has 12 amino acids. CDR3 sequence: CSVDNGQDTQYF. CDR3 bases: TGCAGCGTTGATAACGGACAGGATACGCAGTATTTT.

V and J are TRBV19 and TRBJ1-5; D may be TRBD1 (5 bases). The CDR3 consists of 15 residues. With 7 bases removed from V and 1 base from J, the gap between germline ends came to 14 bases. Germline-derived CDR1 and CDR2 are LNHDA and SQIVND (reference sequence). Written as DNA, the CDR3 is TGTGCCAGTAATGACGCGAACAGGAGCAATCAGCCCCAGCATTTT. This translates into CASNDANRSNQPQHF.